Reported below is one T cell receptor (beta chain). Its recognized antigen is unknown. Base qualities were left out, and no much larger clone turns up one base away. This sample is part of a study of T cell responses to AZD1222 COVID-19 vaccine (dated by TCRdb to about 2021). Study-level background: TCR sequencing was performed for about 250 trial participants, of whom approximately 200 were given two doses of AZD1222 and some 26 were given two doses of MenACWY control vaccine. Trial participants were enrolled by age into subgroups of 18-55, 56-69 and 70-plus years, and around 150, 28 and 57 TCR-sequenced participants, respectively, were included in these subgroups.

The CDR3 regions of human TCRbeta chains were subjected to immunosequencing. The paper's processing steps were these. TCRs in the repertoires were matched against a reference library of SARS-CoV-2-specific TCRs that had been generated with the MIRA antigen-specificity platform. Breadth was defined as the fraction of unique TCRs that were SARS-CoV-2-associated, and depth was defined as the fraction of total T cells that were SARS-CoV-2-associated. Using the MIRA data, each spike-specific TCR was mapped to the spike region that the TCR reacts to and placed in a CD4 or CD8 class. Log10-transformed breadth and depth values were compared by one-way ANOVA with Sidak's multiple comparisons tests. TCRdb limited this immuneACCESS table to in-frame rearrangements with V and J called. A share of clones is missing; checked studies link under half to unresolved V genes, and the rest is unexplained. That table gives V, J and clone size, and the DNA gave D and trimming. The sample table records 180,000 or so clones; 88% of these occur just once. The top ten hold approximately 26% of the sample.

The time point label, read with the paper, signifies: about 28 days (+/-7) after the second vaccine dose. AZD1222 recipients with second doses at about 4 weeks or about 12 weeks were pooled, because spike-specific TCR depth and breadth did not differ between schedules. Samples from vaccinated people were obtained from the UK trials COV001 and COV002, which included a single-blind randomized controlled phase 2/3 trial of AZD1222 (ChAdOx1 nCoV-19) in healthy adults. Trial participant PBMC samples were collected at day 0 and day 28 after the second dose for TCRbeta chain sequencing. What the authors observed across the whole study: In the small 56-69-year group, the increase in depth fell short of significance, most likely because of low power. Participants were mostly white British, with more females than males. The authors suggested clonal diversity may have been underestimated. Conclusions about previously exposed vaccinees are limited because only six or seven AZD1222 recipients were SARS-CoV-2 seropositive at baseline. Spike-specific TCR breadth and depth rose significantly after two AZD1222 doses compared with day 0 and with MenACWY recipients. Because no samples from the day 14 peak response were available, repertoires could be characterized only after the peak T cell response. Vaccine-associated CD4 TCRs spanned the whole spike protein, with dominant responses in regions 160-218 and 743-854. Nearly half of unique spike-specific TCRs reportedly recognized epitopes outside regions mutated in the B.1.351 and B.1.1.7 variants.

Measured from the cysteine to the phenylalanine, the CDR3 is 14 residues long. The only DNA kept is the CDR3, 42 bases in frame from the first base. V is shortened by 5 bases, J by 9 bases, and the region joining them spans 19 bases. From a lookup of the germline V gene, CDR1 and CDR2 are MDHEN and SYDVKM. This chain joins TRBV28 to TRBJ1-1, with an unclear D gene assignment. The sequence was collected from an adult who received the AZD1222 COVID-19 vaccine. The specimen comprised peripheral blood, sampled 28 days after the second AZD1222 dose. The bases read TGTGCCAGCAGTCTCTCCTCGGGAGGCGACAAAGCTTTCTTT. Its coded protein is CASSLSSGGDKAFF.